This entry concerns a single T cell receptor (beta chain). Its antigen remains unidentified. This may arise from a read error, as a much more abundant clone is one base away. The data are from a study of molecular identifiers for immune sequencing clone quantification. Points from the study as a whole: Clones with over 20 RNA copies captured over 99% of effector molecules but under 1% of naive ones.

CDR3 length equals 14 residues. V was pared by 11 bases and J by 3 bases, with 20 bases between. Germline CDR1 is LNHDA and CDR2 is SQIVND (reference sequence). MiXCR was run by TCRdb on the PCR reads, yielding one entry per CDR3 protein. The profile shows 65,000 to 70,000 distinct CDR3 sequences, approximately 18% of them singletons. The chain couples TRBV19 to TRBJ2-7; maybe TRBD1 (5 bases). The sample comprised naive CD8+ T cells from blood, with Jurkat cell RNA spiked in. Sample subset: FACS-sorted CD8+CD4-CCR7+CD45RA+ naive T cells. The clonotype comes from a human donor in good health. Some libraries in this study had Jurkat cell RNA spiked in. CDR3 protein: CACGSGLGLYEQYF. The CDR3 nucleotides are TGTGCCTGTGGATCAGGGTTAGGTCTCTACGAGCAGTACTTC.